The sequence of this TCR beta chain was determined in a study of cytomegalovirus exposure and HLA in healthy donors. The germline V and J ends were trimmed by 4 bases and 4 bases, with 11 bases remaining between them. The CDR3 has 13 residues. CDR1 is SGHRS, CDR2 YFSETQ, per germline. This clone was seen just once. The antigen remains undetermined. It was with 60 Vbeta and 13 Jbeta primers that the PCR ran. Here immunoSEQ multiplex PCR was the method, and the copy in TCRdb shows in-frame clones only, minus some. The sample gives roughly 100,000 clones, around 79% of which show up once; roughly 4% is in the top ten. Study results and limitations: Later analysis showed most CMV-associated TCR beta chains appearing HLA-restricted.

The chain employs TRBV5-1 and TRBJ1-2; tentative D call: TRBD1 (5 bases). The source is a man aged 50-59 years in good health and CMV-seropositive. The material sequenced was PBMCs. CDR3 loop: CASSRTSVYGYTF. CDR3 coding DNA: TGCGCCAGCAGCCGGACATCAGTCTATGGCTACACCTTC.